Presented here are 24 T cell receptor beta chains from one specimen sequenced in a study of cytomegalovirus exposure and HLA in healthy donors. The study ran its PCR with 60 Vbeta and 13 Jbeta primers. TCRdb's copy holds only in-frame clones and misses some; the assay was immunoSEQ multiplex PCR. The table has 100,000 to 150,000 clones, 70% to 90% seen once; the top ten hold 5.9%. The sequenced material came from PBMCs. The receptor set was obtained from a woman aged 40 to 50 in good health and CMV-seropositive.

V usage is TRBV11-3 and J usage is TRBJ1-2; 7 nucleotides align to TRBD1. V was clipped by 4 bases and J by 3 bases; unmatched bases: 8. Germline CDR1 SGHNT, CDR2 YENEEA. CDR3 length: 15 amino acids. The CDR3 DNA is TGTGCCAGCAGCTCCGACAGGGAAGTGCACTATGGCTACACCTTC. It is translated as CASSSDREVHYGYTF.

This clone was seen a single time. The V call is TRBV6-5, the J call TRBJ2-7; 7 bases map to TRBD2. The V segment lost 0 bases and the J segment 3 bases; nucleotides outside the gene matches: 2. This CDR3 region has 14 residues. From germline, CDR1 is MNHEY and CDR2 SVGAGI. CDR3 nucleotides: TGTGCCAGCAGTTACTCGGGGGGGGACTACGAGCAGTACTTC. This gives the protein CASSYSGGDYEQYF.

This clone occurred a few times. A junction boundary mismatches the germline segment, possibly from a read error. The CDR3 protein is CASSTRRAGVF. DNA for the CDR3: TGTGCCAGCAGTACCAGACGAGCGGGAGTCTTC. The rearrangement links TRBV28 to TRBJ2-1, with 8 bases that match TRBD2. Per germline, CDR1 MDHEN and CDR2 SYDVKM. The CDR3 contains 11 residues.

V gene TRBV14 combines with J gene TRBJ1-1; no clear D gene. Trimming pared 0 bases from V and 0 bases from J, leaving 8 bases between. Per the germline V gene, CDR1 is SGHDN and CDR2 is FVKESK. The CDR3 is made up of 15 amino acids. CDR3: CASSQDLELNTEAFF. As DNA, the CDR3 is TGTGCCAGCAGCCAAGATCTCGAGTTGAACACTGAAGCTTTCTTT.

This clone was seen a handful of times. The rearrangement joins TRBV5-4 to TRBJ2-7; 9 bases align to TRBD2. The CDR3 has 14 residues. J gave up 6 bases and V 0 bases, and 4 bases lay outside the gene matches. Germline lookup yields CDR1 SGHNT and CDR2 YYREEE (reference sequence). The CDR3 reads CASSLASGESEQYF. The DNA of the CDR3 is TGTGCCAGCAGCTTGGCTAGCGGGGAAAGCGAGCAGTACTTC.

V usage is TRBV19 and J usage is TRBJ2-6; 7 bases align to TRBD1. V dropped 4 bases and J dropped 0; count of bases not matched to a gene: 3. CDR3 size: 16 residues. CDR1 is LNHDA and CDR2 is SQIVND in the germline V gene (reference sequence). The chain's CDR3 is CASSTGQASGANVLTF. The CDR3 DNA is TGTGCCAGTAGTACAGGACAGGCCTCTGGGGCCAACGTCCTGACTTTC.

The chain employs TRBV28 and TRBJ1-1; the D is unclear. Trimming cost V 8 bases and J 3 bases, with 16 bases left between them. Germline V lookup: CDR1 MDHEN, CDR2 SYDVKM. CDR3 length: 14 residues. The CDR3 spells CASETERRDTEAFF. The CDR3 DNA follows: TGTGCCAGCGAGACCGAGAGGAGGGACACTGAAGCTTTCTTT.

The chain uses TRBV5-1 and TRBJ1-4, with TRBD1 as a possible D gene (6 bases). Germline values: CDR1 SGHRS, CDR2 YFSETQ. The CDR3 covers 14 residues. V was cut by 4 bases and J by 5 bases, with 12 bases left in between. DNA of the CDR3: TGCGCCAGCAGCACGGACAGAGGAAATGAAAAACTGTTTTTT. Its translation is CASSTDRGNEKLFF.

The chain employs TRBV9 and TRBJ2-3; D remains ambiguous. The ends were cut back, 0 bases at V and 4 bases at J, with 6 bases in the middle. This CDR3 has 13 amino acids. The germline CDR1 and CDR2 sequences are SGDLS and YYNGEE. CDR3 coding DNA: TGTGCCAGCAGCGTAGCCCCCTCAGATACGCAGTATTTT. This sequence encodes CASSVAPSDTQYF.

This chain connects TRBV5-4 to TRBJ1-1; 8 bases are a match to TRBD1. The trim removed 4 bases at V and 3 bases at J, leaving 8 bases unmatched. Germline V gene lookup returns CDR1 SGHNT and CDR2 YYREEE (reference sequence). The CDR3 length is 15 residues. The CDR3 here is CASSDNRGSHTEAFF. CDR3 nucleotides: TGTGCCAGCAGCGATAACAGGGGGAGTCACACTGAAGCTTTCTTT.

CDR3 residues: CASSFVEGKNTEAFF. CDR3 coding DNA: TGTGCCAGCAGCTTTGTTGAGGGTAAGAACACTGAAGCTTTCTTT. This rearrangement joins TRBV7-8 to TRBJ1-1; D is ambiguous. The CDR3 consists of 15 residues. The germline V gene encodes CDR1 SGHVS and CDR2 FQNEAQ. The V end lost 3 bases, the J end lost 1 base, and 12 bases lay between the germline ends.

The V and J genes are TRBV5-1 and TRBJ2-3; 7 nucleotides agree with TRBD2. The germline V gene has CDR1 SGHRS and CDR2 YFSETQ. The trim removed 7 bases at V and 1 base at J, leaving 9 bases unmatched. The CDR3 contains 15 residues. The DNA of the CDR3 is TGCGCCAGCGGCCGGAGCGGGGAGCGCACAGATACGCAGTATTTT. It encodes CASGRSGERTDTQYF.

V gene TRBV30 combines with J gene TRBJ2-2; 7 bases map to TRBD1. CDR1 and CDR2 (germline): GTSNPN, SVGIG (reference sequence). The CDR3 runs 14 residues. V trimming: 7 bases; J trimming: 8 bases; junction bases outside the gene matches: 13. For the CDR3, the DNA is TGTGCCTCGAGAAGACAGGGAAGTTCAGGGGAGCTGTTTTTT. Its translation: CASRRQGSSGELFF.

The rearrangement uses TRBV5-4 and TRBJ2-7; D gene uncertain. The germline gives CDR1 SGHNT, CDR2 YYREEE (reference sequence). The germline V and J ends were trimmed by 2 bases and 4 bases, with 7 bases remaining between them. The CDR3 covers 12 residues. For the CDR3, the DNA is TGTGCCAGCAGCTTATGGCAGTACGAGCAGTACTTC. Amino acid sequence: CASSLWQYEQYF. Variable domain in full (rest from reference TRBV5-4 and TRBJ2-7): ETGVTQSPTHLIKTRGQQVTLRCSSQSGHNTVSWYQQALGQGPQFIFQYYREEENGRGNFPPRFSGLQFPNYSSELNVNALELDDSALYLCASSLWQYEQYFGPGTRLTVT.

In its sample, this clone was seen a few times. This chain connects TRBV4-3 to TRBJ2-1; 9 nucleotides line up with TRBD2. Germline V gives CDR1 LGHNA, CDR2 YSLEER. Trimming took 1 base from V and 4 from J; bases not matched to a gene: 5. This CDR3 spans 16 amino acids. Written as DNA, the CDR3 is TGCGCCAGCAGCCAAGGTTTACTAGCGGGTTACAATGAGCAGTTCTTC. It is translated as CASSQGLLAGYNEQFF.

The chain links TRBV29-1 to TRBJ2-1; the match to TRBD2 covers 8 bases. Trimming removed 3 bases from V and 8 bases from J; junction bases left unmatched: 6. The length of the CDR3 is 13 residues. Germline CDR1 is SQVTM and CDR2 is ANQGSEA. The CDR3 loop reads CSVDPAGDHEQFF. The DNA of the CDR3 is TGCAGCGTTGATCCAGCGGGGGACCATGAGCAGTTCTTC.

The gene calls are TRBV19 and TRBJ2-1; 12 positions match TRBD1. Germline V lookup: CDR1 LNHDA, CDR2 SQIVND (reference sequence). V lost 10 bases, J lost 9 bases, and 10 bases stayed unmatched. This CDR3 is 14 amino acids long. CDR3 DNA: TGTGCCACCTCCTTTGGGACAGGGGGCGGTGAGCAGTTCTTC. It encodes CATSFGTGGGEQFF.

DNA for the CDR3: TGCAGCGTGAAACAGGGGAGAGAGCAGTATTTT. Translation gives CSVKQGREQYF. This chain joins TRBV29-1 and TRBJ2-3; 7 positions match TRBD1. CDR3 size: 11 residues. Germline lookup yields CDR1 SQVTM and CDR2 ANQGSEA. V shed 6 bases, J shed 11 bases, and the junction held 8 bases outside the gene matches.

The J gene is TRBJ2-7, the V gene TRBV7-8; TRBD2 agrees at 13 bases. V lost 5 bases to trimming and J lost 6 bases; unmatched junction nucleotides: 7. The CDR3 runs to 15 residues. Germline V CDR1 and CDR2: SGHVS, FQNEAQ. The CDR3 coding sequence is TGTGCCAGCAGCCCAGGACTAGCGGGAGTAGGCGAGCAGTACTTC. Translation gives CASSPGLAGVGEQYF.

The V and J genes are TRBV2 and TRBJ2-3, with unresolved D. Trimming removed 1 base at V and 5 bases at J, with 7 bases between. The CDR3 is made up of 13 amino acids. Per germline, CDR1 SNHLY and CDR2 FYNNEI. The CDR3 sequence is CASSEVLVDTQYF. CDR3 coding DNA: TGTGCCAGCAGTGAAGTACTGGTAGATACGCAGTATTTT.

The chain links TRBV5-1 to TRBJ2-1; the match to TRBD2 covers 9 bases. Germline CDR1 SGHRS, CDR2 YFSETQ. The junction had 6 bases not matched to a gene; V was cut back by 3 bases and J by 5 bases. The CDR3 is made up of 15 amino acids. This chain's CDR3 is CASSWLAGYDNEQFF. CDR3 coding DNA: TGCGCCAGCAGCTGGCTAGCGGGGTACGACAATGAGCAGTTCTTC. Supplemented by reference TRBV5-1 and TRBJ2-1, the full variable domain reads KAGVTQTPRYLIKTRGQQVTLSCSPISGHRSVSWYQQTPGQGLQFLFEYFSETQRNKGNFPGRFSGRQFSNSRSEMNVSTLELGDSALYLCASSWLAGYDNEQFFGPGTRLTVL.

The gene calls are TRBV9 and TRBJ1-2; 8 bases fit TRBD1. This CDR3 has 14 amino acids. The ends lost 4 bases at V and 8 bases at J; junction bases unmatched: 10. Germline assignment: CDR1 SGDLS and CDR2 YYNGEE. The CDR3: CASSPGTGARGYTF. The DNA of the CDR3 is TGTGCCAGCAGCCCCGGGACAGGCGCTCGGGGCTACACCTTC.

The chain employs TRBV2 and TRBJ1-1; TRBD1 agrees at 11 bases. This CDR3 is built from 17 residues. Germline V gene data show CDR1 as SNHLY and CDR2 as FYNNEI. Trimming removed 1 base from V and 5 bases from J; junction bases left unmatched: 9. This CDR3 is CASSEGGQGVGVTEAFF. In DNA form, the CDR3 reads TGTGCCAGCAGTGAAGGGGGACAGGGGGTTGGCGTAACTGAAGCTTTCTTT.

The chain has TRBV5-1 and TRBJ1-4; a possible D gene is TRBD1 (5 bases). Germline CDR1 SGHRS, CDR2 YFSETQ. The CDR3 length is 15 residues. Trimming took off 1 base at V and 0 bases at J, with 7 bases between the two ends. CDR3 DNA sequence: TGCGCCAGCAGCTTGCGGGGGGCAACTAATGAAAAACTGTTTTTT. Encoded protein: CASSLRGATNEKLFF.